The 27 T cell receptor beta chains reported below all come from one sample, sequenced in a study of blood T cell repertoires in COVID-19. The protocol was immunoSEQ multiplex PCR, while the TCRdb copy is restricted to in-frame clones and leaves out a portion. The sample yields over 250,000 clones, more than 75% seen once. The sample consisted of PBMCs or T cells enriched from blood (not recorded which). The receptors were sampled from a woman under 40 who had recovered from COVID-19.

J is TRBJ2-5 and V is TRBV18; TRBD1 matches 9 bases. Losses at the gene ends were 3 bases for V and 2 bases for J; bases not matched to a gene: 16. Germline CDR1 is KGHSH and CDR2 is LQKENI. The CDR3 is 19 amino acids. This CDR3 is CASSPQPVGTGRGQETQYF. DNA of the CDR3: TGTGCCAGCTCACCCCAACCCGTAGGGACAGGGCGAGGACAAGAGACCCAGTACTTC.

The J gene is TRBJ2-7, the V gene TRBV19; D call uncertain. Germline CDR1 and CDR2: LNHDA and SQIVND (reference sequence). Trimming left V 4 bases short and J 3 bases short, with 16 bases between. The CDR3 spans 15 residues. CDR3 sequence (DNA): TGTGCCAGTAGTACCAGCCCGAAAGCGAACTACGAGCAGTACTTC. Its translation is CASSTSPKANYEQYF.

The chain has TRBV23-1 and TRBJ2-7; the D gene is possibly TRBD1 (7 bases). TRBV23-1 carries the ORF label, with uncertain function. Between the trimmed V and J ends, which lost 2 bases and 0 bases, there was a span of 23 bases. This CDR3 spans 19 amino acids. CDR3 sequence: CASSQAGTERDSSSYEQYF. The CDR3 bases are TGCGCCAGCAGTCAAGCGGGGACAGAAAGAGATTCGAGCTCCTACGAGCAGTACTTC.

The chain carries TRBV28 and TRBJ2-2; D may be TRBD1 (7 bases). The germline V and J ends were trimmed by 6 bases and 9 bases, with 17 bases remaining between them. The CDR3 is made up of 14 amino acids. Germline CDR1 reads MDHEN; CDR2 reads SYDVKM. The CDR3 here is CASRQGTQIRELFF. In DNA, the CDR3 is TGTGCCAGCAGACAGGGGACTCAGATCCGGGAGCTGTTTTTT.

The J gene is TRBJ2-3, the V gene TRBV5-1; D might be TRBD2 (5 bases). The CDR3 sequence is 16 residues long. The V end lost 3 bases, the J end lost 2 bases, and 16 bases lay between the germline ends. The germline V gene encodes CDR1 SGHRS and CDR2 YFSETQ. DNA for the CDR3: TGCGCCAGCAGCTCACGGTGGGCGGGCCTCACAGATACGCAGTATTTT. Its protein is CASSSRWAGLTDTQYF.

The chain has TRBV2 and TRBJ1-1, with D possibly TRBD1 on 5 matching bases. The CDR3 has 16 residues. CDR1 is SNHLY, CDR2 FYNNEI, per germline. Deletions cut 1 base from V and 0 bases from J, with 12 bases between. CDR3 bases: TGTGCCAGCAGTGAAGGGGGGGTCTGGATGAACACTGAAGCTTTCTTT. Residues: CASSEGGVWMNTEAFF.

The chain links TRBV28 to TRBJ1-1; a possible D gene is TRBD1 (6 bases). The CDR3 consists of 17 residues. Between the trimmed V and J ends, which lost 2 bases and 3 bases, there was a span of 19 bases. CDR1 MDHEN and CDR2 SYDVKM come from the germline V gene. Here the CDR3 reads CASSLGRGPTFYTEAFF. The CDR3 DNA is TGTGCCAGCAGTTTAGGCAGGGGCCCGACTTTTTACACTGAAGCTTTCTTT. Full variable domain (missing parts from reference TRBV28 and TRBJ1-1): DVKVTQSSRYLVKRTGEKVFLECVQDMDHENMFWYRQDPGLGLRLIYFSYDVKMKEKGDIPEGYSVSREKKERFSLILESASTNQTSMYLCASSLGRGPTFYTEAFFGQGTRLTVV.

This clone was seen once. The genes are TRBV6-1 and TRBJ1-4; a weak D match, TRBD1 (6 bases). The CDR3 loop spans 16 amino acids. Deletions cut 4 bases from V and 0 bases from J, with 12 bases between. Looked up from germline, CDR1 is MNHNS and CDR2 is SASEGT. In DNA, the CDR3 is TGTGCCAGCAGTGGATCACGGACAGCAACTAATGAAAAACTGTTTTTT. It yields the protein CASSGSRTATNEKLFF.

The V and J genes are TRBV5-6 and TRBJ1-2, with 7 nucleotides matching TRBD1. V lost 3 bases and J lost 4; bases outside the gene matches: 9. Germline loops: CDR1 SGHDT, CDR2 YYEEEE. The CDR3 sequence is 15 residues long. The CDR3 region has the DNA TGTGCCAGCAGCTACACACTACAGGGGCCCTATGGCTACACCTTC. Residues: CASSYTLQGPYGYTF.

This clone appeared once. This chain connects TRBV5-4 to TRBJ1-5; D is unresolved. V was pared by 4 bases and J by 3 bases, with 8 bases between. Germline values: CDR1 SGHNT, CDR2 YYREEE (reference sequence). The CDR3 contains 13 residues. The CDR3 DNA is TGTGCCAGCAGCGTATCCCCCAATCAGCCCCAGCATTTT. Protein product: CASSVSPNQPQHF. Full variable domain (rest looked up from reference TRBV5-4 and TRBJ1-5): ETGVTQSPTHLIKTRGQQVTLRCSSQSGHNTVSWYQQALGQGPQFIFQYYREEENGRGNFPPRFSGLQFPNYSSELNVNALELDDSALYLCASSVSPNQPQHFGDGTRLSIL.

J is TRBJ2-7 and V is TRBV5-4; TRBD1 might be the D (6 bases). CDR1 SGHNT and CDR2 YYREEE come from the germline V gene (reference sequence). Trimming left V 4 bases short and J 2 bases short, with 10 bases between. CDR3 length: 13 amino acids. Here the CDR3 reads CASSSRTAYEQYF. The DNA of the CDR3 is TGTGCCAGCAGCAGCCGGACAGCCTACGAGCAGTACTTC. The full variable domain, with the rest looked up from reference TRBV5-4 and TRBJ2-7, is ETGVTQSPTHLIKTRGQQVTLRCSSQSGHNTVSWYQQALGQGPQFIFQYYREEENGRGNFPPRFSGLQFPNYSSELNVNALELDDSALYLCASSSRTAYEQYFGPGTRLTVT.

In regard to this clone: Within the sample, other DNA sequences also encode this same CDR3. J is TRBJ1-2 and V is TRBV6-5; 9 nucleotides align to TRBD1. CDR1 is MNHEY and CDR2 is SVGAGI in the germline V gene. Trimming removed 5 bases from V and 4 bases from J; junction bases left unmatched: 2. The CDR3 loop spans 13 amino acids. The CDR3 loop reads CASSLDRGYGYTF. In DNA form, the CDR3 reads TGTGCCAGCAGTCTGGACAGGGGCTATGGCTACACCTTC.

The chain recombines TRBV10-2 with TRBJ2-3; TRBD2 matches at 10 bases. Trimming at V came to 7 bases and at J to 1 base, leaving 2 bases not matched to a gene. The CDR3 extends over 14 amino acids. Germline V gives CDR1 WSHSY, CDR2 SAAADI. The CDR3 DNA sequence: TGCGCCAGCAAAACTAGCGGGGGCACAGATACGCAGTATTTT. Translated: CASKTSGGTDTQYF.

V is TRBV6-2 or TRBV6-3 and J is TRBJ1-2, with 11 bases lining up with TRBD1. There are 17 residues in the CDR3. V shed 4 bases and J 3 bases; nucleotides not matched to a gene: 10. The V gene's germline CDR1 is MNHEY and CDR2 SVGEGT. The CDR3 DNA follows: TGTGCCAGCAGTTTTTCGGCCGGACAGGGGGCGGACTATGGCTACACCTTC. Amino acid sequence: CASSFSAGQGADYGYTF.

This clone has just one count. The J gene is TRBJ2-3, the V gene TRBV27; 10 bases agree with TRBD2. This CDR3 comprises 17 residues. V lost 0 bases and J lost 2; bases outside the gene matches: 5. Germline assignment: CDR1 MNHEY and CDR2 SMNVEV (reference sequence). CDR3 sequence reads: CASSLSALAGTTDTQYF. The CDR3 bases are TGTGCCAGCAGTTTATCCGCACTAGCGGGGACCACAGATACGCAGTATTTT.

The V gene is TRBV27, the J gene TRBJ1-2; TRBD1 matches 8 bases. CDR3 size: 15 residues. J was trimmed by 3 bases and V by 4 bases; bases with no gene match: 7. Germline V lookup: CDR1 MNHEY, CDR2 SMNVEV (reference sequence). CDR3 residues: CASSSRTGLDYGYTF. CDR3 DNA: TGTGCCAGCAGTTCGAGGACAGGGTTAGACTATGGCTACACCTTC.

DNA for the CDR3: TGTGCCAGCAGACTCGGACAGAACTATGGCTACACCTTC. Translated, it gives CASRLGQNYGYTF. J is TRBJ1-2 and V is TRBV6-5; tentative D call: TRBD1 (6 bases). V dropped 6 bases and J dropped 2 bases, with 10 bases sitting between them. The CDR3 extends over 13 amino acids. Germline CDR1 reads MNHEY; CDR2 reads SVGAGI.

The genes are TRBV11-1 and TRBJ1-6; perhaps TRBD1 as D (5 bases). This CDR3 has 15 amino acids. Deletions cut 5 bases from V and 7 bases from J, with 15 bases between. CDR1 and CDR2 from the germline V gene are SGHAT and FQDESV (reference sequence). The CDR3 region is CASSRRTLDNSPLHF. The DNA of the CDR3 is TGTGCCAGCAGCCGAAGGACACTCGACAATTCACCCCTCCACTTT.

V and J are TRBV19 and TRBJ1-2, with 10 bases that match TRBD1. Per the germline V gene, CDR1 is LNHDA and CDR2 is SQIVND (reference sequence). The ends lost 6 bases at V and 7 bases at J; junction bases unmatched: 11. The CDR3 is made up of 15 amino acids. The CDR3 nucleotides read TGTGCCAGTAGAGGGGGTCGACAGGGGGCAAGTGGCTACACCTTC. It codes for CASRGGRQGASGYTF.

The sample holds a few counts of this clone. The sample has other DNA sequences that encode this CDR3 too. The chain is built from TRBV5-8 and TRBJ1-2; 8 positions match TRBD1. Germline V gives CDR1 SGHTS, CDR2 YDEGEE. V lost 4 bases and J lost 0; bases outside the gene matches: 5. This CDR3 is built from 15 residues. CDR3 sequence (DNA): TGTGCCAGCAGCCCCCGGGACAGGACTAACTATGGCTACACCTTC. Amino acids: CASSPRDRTNYGYTF.

The chain joins TRBV5-1 to TRBJ2-5; 8 bases line up with TRBD1. CDR1 is SGHRS and CDR2 is YFSETQ in the germline V gene. The CDR3 runs 15 residues. V trimming: 2 bases; J trimming: 6 bases; junction bases outside the gene matches: 9. CDR3 coding DNA: TGCGCCAGCAGCTTCGGACAGGGCGGTCGGAAGACCCAGTACTTC. This codes for CASSFGQGGRKTQYF.

The DNA for the CDR3 is TGTGCCAGCAGCTTAATACTTGAAGCTTTCTTT. It is translated as CASSLILEAFF. The chain links TRBV5-8 to TRBJ1-1, with D hard to call. Trimming pared 2 bases from V and 7 bases from J, leaving 6 bases between. Germline loops: CDR1 SGHTS, CDR2 YDEGEE. This CDR3 region has 11 residues.

The chain uses TRBV14 and TRBJ2-7; D may be TRBD1 (5 bases). Trimming pared 4 bases from V and 2 bases from J, leaving 15 bases between. CDR1 is SGHDN and CDR2 is FVKESK in the germline V gene. The CDR3 is 15 amino acids. In DNA form, the CDR3 reads TGTGCCAGCAGCCTACTTTTGGGGCGAGCCTACGAGCAGTACTTC. This codes for CASSLLLGRAYEQYF.

This clone appeared a single time. An end of the junction does not agree with germline; a read error may underlie this. The V and J genes are TRBV10-3 and TRBJ1-5; maybe TRBD1 (5 bases). The germline CDR1 and CDR2 sequences are ENHRY and SYGVKD. The CDR3 spans 14 residues. CDR3 nucleotide sequence: TGTGCCATCACTGAGGATCTAGGGGTGCAGCCCCAGCATTTT. Translated: CAITEDLGVQPQHF.

CDR3 bases: TGTGCCAGCTCACCAAACCGGGGGATCCAAGAGACCCAGTACTTC. It is translated as CASSPNRGIQETQYF. The chain uses TRBV18 and TRBJ2-5; D perhaps matches TRBD2 (6 bases). Germline V CDR1 and CDR2: KGHSH, LQKENI. This CDR3 contains 15 residues. Trimming took off 2 bases at V and 1 base at J, with 11 bases between the two ends.

This clone appeared a single time. This chain connects TRBV19 to TRBJ2-1; 7 positions match TRBD2. V lost 0 bases, J lost 3 bases, and 11 bases stayed unmatched. The CDR3 totals 18 residues. The germline V gene has CDR1 LNHDA and CDR2 SQIVND (reference sequence). CDR3 coding DNA: TGTGCCAGTAGTATAGATCTAACTAGCGCACCGAACTACAATGAGCAGTTCTTC. Translation: CASSIDLTSAPNYNEQFF.

The chain joins TRBV11-2 to TRBJ2-3; D gene unclear. Germline assignment: CDR1 SGHAT and CDR2 FQNNGV. Deletions cut 6 bases from V and 0 bases from J, with 10 bases between. The CDR3 extends over 14 amino acids. The CDR3 region is CASRLLISTDTQYF. DNA for the CDR3: TGTGCCAGCAGGCTACTAATTAGCACAGATACGCAGTATTTT.